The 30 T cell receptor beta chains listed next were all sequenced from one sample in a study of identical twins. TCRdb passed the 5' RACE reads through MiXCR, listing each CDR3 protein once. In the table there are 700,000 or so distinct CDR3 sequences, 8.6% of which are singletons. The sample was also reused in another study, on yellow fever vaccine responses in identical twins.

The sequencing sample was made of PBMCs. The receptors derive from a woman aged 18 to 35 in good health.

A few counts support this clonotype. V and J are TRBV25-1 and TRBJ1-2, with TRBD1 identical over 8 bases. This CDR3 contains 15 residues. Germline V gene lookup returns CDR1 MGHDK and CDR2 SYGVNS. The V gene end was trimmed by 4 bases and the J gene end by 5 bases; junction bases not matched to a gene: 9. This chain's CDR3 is CASSGDGTGMYGYTF. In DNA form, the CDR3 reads TGTGCCAGCAGTGGGGACGGGACAGGCATGTATGGCTACACCTTC.

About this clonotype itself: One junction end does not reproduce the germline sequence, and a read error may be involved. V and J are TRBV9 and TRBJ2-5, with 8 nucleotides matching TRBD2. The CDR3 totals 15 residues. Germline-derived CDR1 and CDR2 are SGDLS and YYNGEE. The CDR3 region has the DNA TGTGCCAACAGCGGGGGTCGAGGTTCTCAAGAGACCCAGTACTTC. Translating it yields CANSGGRGSQETQYF.

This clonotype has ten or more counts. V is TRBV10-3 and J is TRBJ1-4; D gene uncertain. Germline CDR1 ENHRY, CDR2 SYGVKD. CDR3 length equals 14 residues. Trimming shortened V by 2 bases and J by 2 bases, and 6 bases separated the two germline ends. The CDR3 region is CAISEGPTNEKLFF. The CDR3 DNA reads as TGTGCCATCAGTGAGGGACCGACTAATGAAAAACTGTTTTTT.

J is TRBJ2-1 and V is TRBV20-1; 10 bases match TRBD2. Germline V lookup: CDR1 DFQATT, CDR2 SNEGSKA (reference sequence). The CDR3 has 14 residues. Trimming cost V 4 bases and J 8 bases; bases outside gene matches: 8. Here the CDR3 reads CSATRTSGWDEQFF. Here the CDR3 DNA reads TGCAGTGCTACGCGGACTAGCGGATGGGATGAGCAGTTCTTC.

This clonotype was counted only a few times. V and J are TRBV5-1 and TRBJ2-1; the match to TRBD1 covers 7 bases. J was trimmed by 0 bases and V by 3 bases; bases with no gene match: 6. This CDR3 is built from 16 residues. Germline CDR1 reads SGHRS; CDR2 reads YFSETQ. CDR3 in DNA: TGCGCCAGCAGCTCTATACAGGGGAGCTCCTACAATGAGCAGTTCTTC. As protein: CASSSIQGSSYNEQFF. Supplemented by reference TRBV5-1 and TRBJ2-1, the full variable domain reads KAGVTQTPRYLIKTRGQQVTLSCSPISGHRSVSWYQQTPGQGLQFLFEYFSETQRNKGNFPGRFSGRQFSNSRSEMNVSTLELGDSALYLCASSSIQGSSYNEQFFGPGTRLTVL.

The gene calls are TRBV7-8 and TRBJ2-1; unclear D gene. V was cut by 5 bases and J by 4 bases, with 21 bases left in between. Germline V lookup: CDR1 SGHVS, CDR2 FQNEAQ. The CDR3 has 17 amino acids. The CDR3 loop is CASSQSPGPTLYNEQFF. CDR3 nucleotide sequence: TGTGCCAGCAGCCAAAGCCCCGGGCCAACCCTTTACAATGAGCAGTTCTTC.

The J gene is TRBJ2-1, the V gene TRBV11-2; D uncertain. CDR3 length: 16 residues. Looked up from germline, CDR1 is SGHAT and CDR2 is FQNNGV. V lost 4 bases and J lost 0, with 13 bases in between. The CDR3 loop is CASSSRLESSYNEQFF. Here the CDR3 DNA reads TGTGCCAGCAGCTCGCGACTTGAGAGCTCCTACAATGAGCAGTTCTTC.

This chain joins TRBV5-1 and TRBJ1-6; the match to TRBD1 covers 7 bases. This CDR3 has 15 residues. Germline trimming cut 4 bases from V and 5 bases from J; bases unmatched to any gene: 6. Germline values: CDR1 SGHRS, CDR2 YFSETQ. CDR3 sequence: CASSRDSPDNSPLHF. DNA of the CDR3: TGCGCCAGCAGCAGGGACAGCCCGGATAATTCACCCCTCCACTTT.

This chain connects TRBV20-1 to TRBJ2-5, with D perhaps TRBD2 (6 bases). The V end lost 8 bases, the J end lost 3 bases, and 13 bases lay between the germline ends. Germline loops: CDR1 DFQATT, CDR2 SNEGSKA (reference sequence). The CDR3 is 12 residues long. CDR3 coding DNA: TGCAGTAGCCGGGACTTGGAAGAGACCCAGTACTTC. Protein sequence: CSSRDLEETQYF.

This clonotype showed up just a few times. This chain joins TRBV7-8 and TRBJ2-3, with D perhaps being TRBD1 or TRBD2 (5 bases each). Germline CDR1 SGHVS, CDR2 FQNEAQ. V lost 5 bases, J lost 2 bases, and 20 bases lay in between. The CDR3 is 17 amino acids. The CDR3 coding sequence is TGTGCCAGCAGCCCGGACCAGAGGGGACCCATCACAGATACGCAGTATTTT. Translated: CASSPDQRGPITDTQYF.

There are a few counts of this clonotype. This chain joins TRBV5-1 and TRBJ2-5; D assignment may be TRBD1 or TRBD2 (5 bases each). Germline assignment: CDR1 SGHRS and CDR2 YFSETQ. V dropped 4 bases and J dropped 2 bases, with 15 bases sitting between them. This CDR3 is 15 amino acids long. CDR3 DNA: TGCGCCAGCAGCCTGGAGGACACACAACAAGAGACCCAGTACTTC. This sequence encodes CASSLEDTQQETQYF.

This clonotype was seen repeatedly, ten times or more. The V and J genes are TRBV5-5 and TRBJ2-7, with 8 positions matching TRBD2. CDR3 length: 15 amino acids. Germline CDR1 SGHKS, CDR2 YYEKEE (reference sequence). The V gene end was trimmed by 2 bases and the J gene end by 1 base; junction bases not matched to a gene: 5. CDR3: CASSFFLAGSYEQYF. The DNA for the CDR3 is TGTGCCAGCAGCTTTTTCCTAGCGGGTTCCTACGAGCAGTACTTC.

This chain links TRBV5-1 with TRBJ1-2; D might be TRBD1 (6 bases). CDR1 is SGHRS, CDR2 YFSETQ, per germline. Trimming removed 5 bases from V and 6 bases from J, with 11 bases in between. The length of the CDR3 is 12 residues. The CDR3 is CASRRGKDGYTF. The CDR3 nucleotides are TGCGCCAGCAGGAGGGGGAAGGATGGCTACACCTTC.

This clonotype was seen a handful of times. As DNA, the CDR3 is TGTGCCAGCAACAAGAACACTGAAGCTTTCTTT. This gives the protein CASNKNTEAFF. V usage is TRBV28 and J usage is TRBJ1-1; D remains ambiguous. Germline V gene sequence: CDR1 MDHEN, CDR2 SYDVKM. V was shortened by 7 bases and J by 1 base, with 4 bases between the two germline ends. This CDR3 is built from 11 residues.

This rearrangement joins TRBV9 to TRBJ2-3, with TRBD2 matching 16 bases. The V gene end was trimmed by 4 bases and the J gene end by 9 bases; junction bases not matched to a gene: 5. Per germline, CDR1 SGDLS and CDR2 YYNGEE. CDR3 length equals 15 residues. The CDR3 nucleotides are TGTGCCAGCAGCCCTCCGGGACTAGCGGGAGGGACGCAGTATTTT. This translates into CASSPPGLAGGTQYF.

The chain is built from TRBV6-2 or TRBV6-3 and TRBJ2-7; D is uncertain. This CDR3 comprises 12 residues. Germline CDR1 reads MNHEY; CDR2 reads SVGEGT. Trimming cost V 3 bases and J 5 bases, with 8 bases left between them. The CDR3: CASSYGWNEQYF. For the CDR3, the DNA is TGTGCCAGCAGTTATGGATGGAACGAGCAGTACTTC.

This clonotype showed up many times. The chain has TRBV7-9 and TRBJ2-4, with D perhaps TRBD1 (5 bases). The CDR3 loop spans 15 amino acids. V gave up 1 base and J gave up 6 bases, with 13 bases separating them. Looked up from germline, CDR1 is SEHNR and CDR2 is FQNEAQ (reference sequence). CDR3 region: CASSLGPDNRNIQYF. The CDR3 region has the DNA TGTGCCAGCAGCTTAGGGCCGGACAATCGAAACATTCAGTACTTC.

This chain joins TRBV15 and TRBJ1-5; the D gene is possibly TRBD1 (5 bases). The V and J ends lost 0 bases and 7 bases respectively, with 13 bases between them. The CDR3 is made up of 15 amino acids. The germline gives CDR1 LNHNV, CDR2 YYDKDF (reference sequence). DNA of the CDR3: TGTGCCACCAGCAGAGATCGGGGGGACGGACAGCCCCAGCATTTT. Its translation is CATSRDRGDGQPQHF.

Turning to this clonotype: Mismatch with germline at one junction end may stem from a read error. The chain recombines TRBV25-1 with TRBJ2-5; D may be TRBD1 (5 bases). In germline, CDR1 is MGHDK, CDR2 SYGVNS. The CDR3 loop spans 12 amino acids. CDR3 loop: CASSEQNRYPSF. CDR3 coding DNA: TGTGCCAGCAGTGAACAGAACAGGTACCCTTCCTTC.

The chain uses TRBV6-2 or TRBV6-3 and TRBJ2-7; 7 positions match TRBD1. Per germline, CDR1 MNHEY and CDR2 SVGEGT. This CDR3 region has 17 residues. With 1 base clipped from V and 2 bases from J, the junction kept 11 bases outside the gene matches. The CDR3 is CASSYYSPVGTAYEQYF. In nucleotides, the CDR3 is TGTGCCAGCAGTTACTATTCCCCGGTGGGGACAGCCTACGAGCAGTACTTC.

DNA for the CDR3: TGTGCCAGCAGCTTATTCCCCAGGGGGCAGAGAGAGACCCAGTACTTC. Encoded protein: CASSLFPRGQRETQYF. The V gene is TRBV11-2, the J gene TRBJ2-5; 8 nucleotides match TRBD1. The CDR3 loop spans 16 amino acids. From germline, CDR1 is SGHAT and CDR2 FQNNGV. V shed 2 bases and J 4 bases; nucleotides not matched to a gene: 9.

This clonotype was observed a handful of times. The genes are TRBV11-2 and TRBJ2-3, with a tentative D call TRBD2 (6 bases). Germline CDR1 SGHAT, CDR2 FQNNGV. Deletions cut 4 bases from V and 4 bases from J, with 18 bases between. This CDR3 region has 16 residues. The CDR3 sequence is CASSSRATSPPDTQYF. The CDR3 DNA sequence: TGTGCCAGCAGCTCCCGGGCTACTAGCCCCCCAGATACGCAGTATTTT.

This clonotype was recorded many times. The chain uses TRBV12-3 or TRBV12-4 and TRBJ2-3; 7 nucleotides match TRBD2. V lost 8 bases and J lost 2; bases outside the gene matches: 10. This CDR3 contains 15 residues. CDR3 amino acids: CASSDEREYTDTQYF. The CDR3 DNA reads TGTGCCAGCTCCGACGAGCGGGAATACACAGATACGCAGTATTTT.

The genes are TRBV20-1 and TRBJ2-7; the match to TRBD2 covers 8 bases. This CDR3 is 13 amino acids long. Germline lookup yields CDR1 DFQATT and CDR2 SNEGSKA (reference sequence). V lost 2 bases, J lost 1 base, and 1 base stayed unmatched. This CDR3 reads CSARREGSYEQYF. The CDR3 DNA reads TGCAGTGCTAGACGGGAGGGATCCTACGAGCAGTACTTC.

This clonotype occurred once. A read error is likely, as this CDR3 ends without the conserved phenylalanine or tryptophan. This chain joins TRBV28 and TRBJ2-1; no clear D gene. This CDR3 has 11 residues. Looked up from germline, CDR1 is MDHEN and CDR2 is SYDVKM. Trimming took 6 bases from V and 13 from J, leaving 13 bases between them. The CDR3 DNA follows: TGTGCCAGCAGCCTAACGATGGAACAGTTCCTC. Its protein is CASSLTMEQFL.

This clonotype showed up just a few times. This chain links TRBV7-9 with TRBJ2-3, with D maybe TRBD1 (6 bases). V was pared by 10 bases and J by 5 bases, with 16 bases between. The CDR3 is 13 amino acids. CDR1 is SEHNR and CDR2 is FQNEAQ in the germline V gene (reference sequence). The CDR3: CAIVGGLGDTQYF. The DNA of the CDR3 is TGTGCCATCGTTGGGGGCTTGGGAGATACGCAGTATTTT.

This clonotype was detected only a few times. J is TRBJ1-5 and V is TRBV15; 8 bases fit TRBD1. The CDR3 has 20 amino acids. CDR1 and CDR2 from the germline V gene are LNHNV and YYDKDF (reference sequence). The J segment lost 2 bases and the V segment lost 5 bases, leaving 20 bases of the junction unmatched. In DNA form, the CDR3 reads TGTGCCACCAGCGGGGAGGGGAGGCAGGGGGCAAGGATTGGCAATCAGCCCCAGCATTTT. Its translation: CATSGEGRQGARIGNQPQHF.

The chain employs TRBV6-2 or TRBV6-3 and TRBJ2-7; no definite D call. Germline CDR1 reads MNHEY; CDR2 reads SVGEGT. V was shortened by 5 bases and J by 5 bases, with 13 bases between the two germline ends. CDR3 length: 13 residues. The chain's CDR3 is CASSRQPMNEQYF. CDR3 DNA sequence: TGTGCCAGCAGTCGCCAGCCGATGAACGAGCAGTACTTC.

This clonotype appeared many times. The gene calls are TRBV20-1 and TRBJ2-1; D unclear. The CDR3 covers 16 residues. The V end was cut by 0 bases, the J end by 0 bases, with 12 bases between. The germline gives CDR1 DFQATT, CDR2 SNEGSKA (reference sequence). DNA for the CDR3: TGCAGTGCTAGAGATATGCGGTCGAGCTCCTACAATGAGCAGTTCTTC. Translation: CSARDMRSSSYNEQFF.

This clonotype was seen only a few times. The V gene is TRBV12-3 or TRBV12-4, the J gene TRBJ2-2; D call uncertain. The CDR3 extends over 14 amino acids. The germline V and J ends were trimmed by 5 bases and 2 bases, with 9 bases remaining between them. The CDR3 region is CASSETFNTGELFF. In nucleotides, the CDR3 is TGTGCCAGCAGTGAAACATTCAACACCGGGGAGCTGTTTTTT.